This T cell receptor (beta chain) was documented in a study of blood T cell repertoires in COVID-19. Overall study context: Sites across the United States, Italy and Spain contributed samples from acute and convalescent COVID-19. Sample material is recorded as cDNA or gDNA derived from T cells, B-cell-depleted T cells, or PBMCs.

Germline assignment: CDR1 SNHLY and CDR2 FYNNEI. V dropped 3 bases and J dropped 5; count of bases not matched to a gene: 7. The CDR3 runs to 15 residues. The table lists this clone with a count of one. Per the authors' pipeline: Reference gene primer amplification yielded estimated nucleated cell counts. Produced via immunoSEQ multiplex PCR; TCRdb's table is partial and in-frame only. V, J and clone size were drawn from that table, and D and trimming were deduced from the DNA. The sample yields about 360,000 clones, approximately 86% seen once. Input material: peripheral blood. The chain joins TRBV2 to TRBJ1-2; 9 nucleotides agree with TRBD1. This clonotype originated in a human donor in a cohort sampled during active COVID-19. CDR3 amino acids: CASSDKLTGGYGYTF. The CDR3 DNA is TGTGCCAGCAGTGATAAACTGACAGGGGGGTATGGCTACACCTTC.